One sample yielded the 13 T cell receptor beta chains listed below, sequenced in a study of T cell clones after liver transplantation. Some clones are missing from TCRdb's copy, which holds only in-frame ones; the method was immunoSEQ multiplex PCR. Of roughly 55,000 clones listed, over 65% are singletons. The sequenced sample was CD4+ T cells from blood, obtained 52 to 60 months after liver transplant. The receptors were gathered from a human patient who received a liver transplant. A subset of T cells may come from the graft donor.

The chain employs TRBV5-4 and TRBJ2-3; perhaps D is TRBD1 or TRBD2 (6 bases each). This CDR3 contains 15 residues. With 4 bases removed from V and 6 bases from J, the gap between germline ends came to 18 bases. The germline gives CDR1 SGHNT, CDR2 YYREEE (reference sequence). DNA of the CDR3: TGTGCCAGCAGCCGGACTATCCTCCAGGGGGATACGCAGTATTTT. Translating it yields CASSRTILQGDTQYF.

The chain combines TRBV5-4 with TRBJ1-1, with 7 bases aligning to TRBD1. After removal of 5 bases from V and 0 bases from J, the junction contained 10 bases not matched to a gene. Germline V lookup: CDR1 SGHNT, CDR2 YYREEE (reference sequence). The length of the CDR3 is 16 residues. CDR3: CASRWNPGQMNTEAFF. The CDR3 region has the DNA TGTGCCAGCAGGTGGAACCCGGGACAGATGAACACTGAAGCTTTCTTT. Full variable domain (outside the CDR3, taken from reference TRBV5-4 and TRBJ1-1): ETGVTQSPTHLIKTRGQQVTLRCSSQSGHNTVSWYQQALGQGPQFIFQYYREEENGRGNFPPRFSGLQFPNYSSELNVNALELDDSALYLCASRWNPGQMNTEAFFGQGTRLTVV.

The chain links TRBV6-6 to TRBJ1-2; D is undetermined. Trimming shortened V by 6 bases and J by 7 bases, and 15 bases separated the two germline ends. Per the germline V gene, CDR1 is MNHNY and CDR2 is SVGAGI (reference sequence). CDR3 size: 13 residues. CDR3 bases: TGTGCCAGCAGAGATTCAAACGTACGTGGCTACACCTTC. Translated: CASRDSNVRGYTF.

This chain connects TRBV27 to TRBJ2-7, with D perhaps assigned TRBD1 or TRBD2 (5 bases each). Germline CDR1 reads MNHEY; CDR2 reads SMNVEV (reference sequence). The CDR3 length is 14 residues. With 5 bases removed from V and 5 bases from J, the gap between germline ends came to 16 bases. The CDR3 protein is CASSLGTVRNEQYF. In DNA form, the CDR3 reads TGTGCCAGCAGTCTCGGGACCGTTCGGAACGAGCAGTACTTC.

The V call is TRBV7-9, the J call TRBJ2-2; D is possibly TRBD1 (6 bases). V gave up 2 bases and J gave up 4 bases, with 8 bases separating them. The length of the CDR3 is 14 residues. The germline V gene has CDR1 SEHNR and CDR2 FQNEAQ (reference sequence). CDR3 bases: TGTGCCAGCAGCTTAAGGGGGTTCACCGGGGAGCTGTTTTTT. Its protein product is CASSLRGFTGELFF. Drawing the rest from reference TRBV7-9 and TRBJ2-2, the complete variable domain is DTGVSQNPRHKITKRGQNVTFRCDPISEHNRLYWYRQTLGQGPEFLTYFQNEAQLEKSRLLSDRFSAERPKGSFSTLEIQRTEQGDSAMYLCASSLRGFTGELFFGEGSRLTVL.

This chain uses TRBV7-3 with TRBJ1-1; D call uncertain. Germline V CDR1 and CDR2: SGHTA, FQGTGA. Trimming left V 0 bases short and J 5 bases short, with 13 bases between. The CDR3 consists of 15 residues. CDR3 sequence (DNA): TGTGCCAGCAGCTTAACGTTCGAGGGTGGGACTGAAGCTTTCTTT. The encoded protein is CASSLTFEGGTEAFF.

This sequence joins TRBV2 and TRBJ2-1; 10 bases align to TRBD1. The CDR3 sequence is 14 residues long. Trimming removed 4 bases from V and 4 bases from J; junction bases left unmatched: 1. Germline values: CDR1 SNHLY, CDR2 FYNNEI. The CDR3: CASSGQGAYNEQFF. CDR3 DNA: TGTGCCAGCAGTGGACAGGGGGCATACAATGAGCAGTTCTTC.

The V gene is TRBV30, the J gene TRBJ2-2; D unresolved. Germline loops: CDR1 GTSNPN, CDR2 SVGIG (reference sequence). CDR3 length equals 14 residues. Trimming removed 0 bases from V and 0 bases from J, with 5 bases in between. CDR3 region: CAWSVMPNTGELFF. The CDR3 DNA is TGTGCCTGGAGTGTAATGCCGAACACCGGGGAGCTGTTTTTT.

The rearrangement uses TRBV7-2 and TRBJ2-7; D not resolved. Germline-derived CDR1 and CDR2 are SGHTA and FQGNSA. The CDR3 spans 12 residues. Trimming removed 3 bases from V and 4 bases from J, with 7 bases in between. CDR3 sequence: CASSLTGYEQYF. In DNA, the CDR3 is TGTGCCAGCAGCTTGACGGGTTACGAGCAGTACTTC. The variable domain in full, completed from reference TRBV7-2 and TRBJ2-7, reads GAGVSQSPSNKVTEKGKDVELRCDPISGHTALYWYRQSLGQGLEFLIYFQGNSAPDKSGLPSDRFSAERTGGSVSTLTIQRTQQEDSAVYLCASSLTGYEQYFGPGTRLTVT.

The chain carries TRBV6-6 and TRBJ1-6; D is undetermined. Germline-derived CDR1 and CDR2 are MNHNY and SVGAGI (reference sequence). The ends were cut back, 5 bases at V and 6 bases at J, with 5 bases in the middle. CDR3 length: 12 residues. CDR3 sequence (DNA): TGTGCCAGCAGTCCAACTAATTCACCCCTCCACTTT. This translates into CASSPTNSPLHF.

This chain uses TRBV6-1 with TRBJ1-1, with TRBD1 as a possible D gene (6 bases). V was shortened by 2 bases and J by 1 base, with 8 bases between the two germline ends. Germline CDR1 and CDR2: MNHNS and SASEGT. The CDR3 sequence is 14 residues long. This CDR3 is CASSERGGNTEAFF. The CDR3 nucleotides read TGTGCCAGCAGTGAAAGGGGGGGGAACACTGAAGCTTTCTTT.

The chain carries TRBV19 and TRBJ1-2; D unclear. The V end was cut by 1 base, the J end by 6 bases, with 6 bases between. The CDR3 length is 12 residues. Germline assignment: CDR1 LNHDA and CDR2 SQIVND (reference sequence). CDR3 DNA: TGTGCCAGTAGTATAGGGGAGAATGGCTACACCTTC. Its protein product is CASSIGENGYTF.

The chain carries TRBV9 and TRBJ2-1; TRBD2 matches at 7 bases. Germline assignment: CDR1 SGDLS and CDR2 YYNGEE. Unmatched junction bases numbered 4, after V lost 0 bases and J lost 4 bases. The CDR3 contains 15 residues. CDR3 nucleotides: TGTGCCAGCAGCGTAGGGTCCGGGGGGTACAATGAGCAGTTCTTC. This sequence encodes CASSVGSGGYNEQFF.